A selection of T cell receptor beta chains follows, all from one sample in a study of T cells in Graves' hyperthyroidism and ophthalmopathy. TCRdb passed the multiplex PCR reads through MiXCR, listing each CDR3 protein once. This sample has about 290,000 distinct CDR3 sequences; roughly 15% occur once, and the top ten carry 7.9%. Input material: blood. The source is a woman between 40 and 55 years old with Graves' hyperthyroidism. The CDR3 runs from the conserved cysteine through the conserved F or W. D genes are given only for firm matches. Clone size is not always given. Where it is, it says once, few, many or a class for expanded clones.

-,TRBD1,15,TRBV5-4,TRBJ1-1,TGTGCCAGCAGCAAGGACGGACAGGGTGGCACTGAAGCTTTCTTT,CASSKDGQGGTEAFF
many,TRBD1,15,TRBV4-1,TRBJ1-5,TGCGCCAGCAGCCAGGGACAGGGGAACAATCAGCCCCAGCATTTT,CASSQGQGNNQPQHF
many,-,14,TRBV20-1,TRBJ1-2,TGCAGTGCTAGAATAGGGCAGGGAGTCTATGGCTACACCTTC,CSARIGQGVYGYTF
few,-,15,TRBV5-6,TRBJ2-4,TGTGCCAGCAGCTTGGGGGAATTAGCCAAAAACATTCAGTACTTC,CASSLGELAKNIQYF
-,-,14,TRBV28,TRBJ2-7,TGTGCCAGCAGTTTCCGTGGCAGCTCCTACGAGCAGTACTTC,CASSFRGSSYEQYF
many,-,15,TRBV28,TRBJ1-1,TGTGCCAGCAGTCTCGGATATTGGGTGAACACTGAAGCTTTCTTT,CASSLGYWVNTEAFF
-,-,16,TRBV19,TRBJ1-2,TGTGCCAGTAGTATAACCCTCCGACGCTTTAACTATGGCTACACCTTC,CASSITLRRFNYGYTF
many,-,16,TRBV7-9,TRBJ2-5,TGTGCCAGCAGCTTAGCTACAGGTCGCAGGCAAGAGACCCAGTACTTC,CASSLATGRRQETQYF
many,-,14,TRBV28,TRBJ1-5,TGTGCCAGCAGTTTACTCCAGGGCAATCAGCCCCAGCATTTT,CASSLLQGNQPQHF
many,TRBD1,14,TRBV3-1,TRBJ1-2,TGTGCCAGCCGAGGGACAGCGACTAACTATGGCTACACCTTC,CASRGTATNYGYTF
many,-,15,TRBV7-2,TRBJ2-1,TGTGCCAGCAGCTTAGCCCCTGGCTCCTACAATGAGCAGTTCTTC,CASSLAPGSYNEQFF
many,-,14,TRBV24-1,TRBJ2-7,TGTGCCACCAGTGATTCATCTAGCTCCTACGAGCAGTACTTC,CATSDSSSSYEQYF
many,-,12,TRBV24-1,TRBJ2-5,TGTGCCACCAGTGAACAGCAAGAGACCCAGTACTTC,CATSEQQETQYF
many,TRBD2,14,TRBV2,TRBJ2-5,TGTGCCAGCAATCCAGGGAGGGGACAAGAGACCCAGTACTTC,CASNPGRGQETQYF
many,TRBD1,17,TRBV7-2,TRBJ2-1,TGTGCCAGCAGCTTAGCCGCCGGGACAGGCTCCTACAATGAGCAGTTCTTC,CASSLAAGTGSYNEQFF
many,-,14,TRBV14,TRBJ2-1,TGTGCCAGCAGCCAAGTCAGCTCTAGCAATGAGCAGTTCTTC,CASSQVSSSNEQFF
many,TRBD1,17,TRBV3-1,TRBJ2-6,TGTGCCAGCAGCCAAGGACAGGGTAGACCTGGGGCCAACGTCCTGACTTTC,CASSQGQGRPGANVLTF
many,-,13,TRBV30,TRBJ1-2,TGTGCCTGGACGTTGCGGGTTTCCGATGGCTACACCTTC,CAWTLRVSDGYTF
few,-,15,TRBV7-9,TRBJ1-4,TGTGCCAGCAGCCAAGGTGGGGGGCCTAATGAAAAACTGTTTTTT,CASSQGGGPNEKLFF
-,-,15,TRBV3-1,TRBJ2-5,TGTGCCAGCAGCCAAGGTAGGGGGTATCAAGAGACCCAGTACTTC,CASSQGRGYQETQYF
many,-,15,TRBV10-3,TRBJ1-2,TGTGCCATCTGGGCAGGAGCCGCTCGGGGGTATGGCTACACCTTC,CAIWAGAARGYGYTF
many,TRBD1,13,TRBV20-1,TRBJ2-7,TGCAGTGCTAGATGGGACAGGGGAGACGAGCAGTACTTC,CSARWDRGDEQYF
few,-,16,TRBV11-2,TRBJ1-6,TGTGCCAGCAGCTTAGATAGATGGACAGTGACTTCACCCCTCCACTTT,CASSLDRWTVTSPLHF
many,-,16,TRBV7-3,TRBJ1-1,TGTGCCAGCAGCTTCTCGGCCCTGGGGAGGAAGACTGAAGCTTTCTTT,CASSFSALGRKTEAFF
many,-,14,TRBV12-3/TRBV12-4,TRBJ1-1,TGTGCCAGCAGTTTTTTTCTGATGAACACTGAAGCTTTCTTT,CASSFFLMNTEAFF
few,TRBD1,16,TRBV18,TRBJ1-1,TGTGCCAGCTCACCAGCCCAGGGGGCGCGAAAAACTGAAGCTTTCTTT,CASSPAQGARKTEAFF
many,-,14,TRBV28,TRBJ2-5,TGTGCCAGCAGTTTTTCTAGTCTTGGAGAGACCCAGTACTTC,CASSFSSLGETQYF
many,-,16,TRBV7-9,TRBJ1-4,TGTGCCAGCAGCTTACGCCCGGGACCGACCAATGAAAAACTGTTTTTT,CASSLRPGPTNEKLFF
many,TRBD2,15,TRBV27,TRBJ2-1,TGTGCCAGCTCCTTTAATCCACTAGCGGGAGTAGAGCAGTTCTTC,CASSFNPLAGVEQFF
many,TRBD1,13,TRBV2,TRBJ1-6,TGTGCCAGCAGCGGGACAGTTAATTCACCCCTCCACTTT,CASSGTVNSPLHF
few,TRBD1,17,TRBV6-1,TRBJ2-5,TGTGCCAGCAGTGAGGGACAGGGGTCCCCTAGCCAAGAGACCCAGTACTTC,CASSEGQGSPSQETQYF
many,TRBD1,14,TRBV12-3/TRBV12-4,TRBJ2-2,TGTGCCAGCAGTACATCCCGGACAGGCGGGGAGCTGTTTTTT,CASSTSRTGGELFF
few,TRBD1,17,TRBV9,TRBJ1-3,TGTGCCAGCAGGGGGACAGGAGCCGGGAGCTCTGGAAACACCATATATTTT,CASRGTGAGSSGNTIYF
-,-,16,TRBV5-1,TRBJ2-6,TGCGCCAGCAGCCCGTCCCTCTCAGCTGGGGCCAACGTCCTGACTTTC,CASSPSLSAGANVLTF
many,TRBD2,15,TRBV2,TRBJ2-1,TGTGCCAGCATATCTAGCGGGAGCTCCTACAATGAGCAGTTCTTC,CASISSGSSYNEQFF
many,-,14,TRBV7-9,TRBJ2-3,TGTGCCAGCAGCTTAACGGATAGCACAGATACGCAGTATTTT,CASSLTDSTDTQYF
-,TRBD1,15,TRBV19,TRBJ1-6,TGTGCCAGTAAACCTAACAGGGGTAGAAATTCACCCCTCCACTTT,CASKPNRGRNSPLHF
many,-,15,TRBV5-1,TRBJ1-2,TGCGCCAGCAGCCACGCGAGGGGCAATTCTGATGGCTACACCTTC,CASSHARGNSDGYTF
many,-,12,TRBV28,TRBJ1-1,TGTGCCAGCAGCTTAACAGATACTGAAGCTTTCTTT,CASSLTDTEAFF
-,-,14,TRBV25-1,TRBJ1-1,TGTGCCAGCGCCCCCGACAGGCTCAACACTGAAGCTTTCTTT,CASAPDRLNTEAFF
many,-,13,TRBV29-1,TRBJ2-1,TGCAGCGTTGATGGGCTCAGAAACAATGAGCAGTTCTTC,CSVDGLRNNEQFF
-,-,16,TRBV6-1,TRBJ2-2,TGTGCCAGCAGCCAGCCTAGGGCAGGGGGGCCCGGGGAGCTGTTTTTT,CASSQPRAGGPGELFF
many,TRBD2,18,TRBV27,TRBJ2-1,TGTGCCAGCAGTTTGTATTCTAGCGGGTCGAGCTCCTACAATGAGCAGTTCTTC,CASSLYSSGSSSYNEQFF